This T cell receptor beta chain emerged from a study of cytomegalovirus exposure and HLA in healthy donors. The PCR employed 60 Vbeta primers together with 13 Jbeta primers. The method was immunoSEQ multiplex PCR; TCRdb's version includes in-frame clones alone and lacks a portion of them. The sample shows about 120,000 clones, 80% of them seen only once. CDR1 SSHAT and CDR2 FNYEAQ come from the germline V gene (reference sequence). The CDR3 contains 13 residues. Details on this clone: An end of the junction does not agree with germline; a read error may underlie this.

The chain couples TRBV7-7 to TRBJ2-3; D call uncertain. The receptor's source is a female donor in good health and CMV-seropositive. Specimen: PBMCs. CDR3 in DNA: TGTGCTAGCAGCTTGGCAGAAGCAGATACGCAGTATTTT. It is translated as CASSLAEADTQYF.